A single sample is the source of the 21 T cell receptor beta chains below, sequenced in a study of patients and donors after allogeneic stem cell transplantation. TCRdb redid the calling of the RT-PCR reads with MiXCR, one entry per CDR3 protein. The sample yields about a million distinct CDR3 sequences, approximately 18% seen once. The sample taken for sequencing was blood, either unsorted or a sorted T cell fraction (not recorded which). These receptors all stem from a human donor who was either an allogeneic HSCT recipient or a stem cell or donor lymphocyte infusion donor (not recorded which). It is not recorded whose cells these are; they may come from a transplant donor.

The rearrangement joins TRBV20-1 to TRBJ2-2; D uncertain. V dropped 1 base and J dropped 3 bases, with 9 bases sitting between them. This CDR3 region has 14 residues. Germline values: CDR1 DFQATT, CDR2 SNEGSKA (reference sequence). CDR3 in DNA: TGCAGTGCTAGAGGAGGACGAGACACCGGGGAGCTGTTTTTT. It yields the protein CSARGGRDTGELFF.

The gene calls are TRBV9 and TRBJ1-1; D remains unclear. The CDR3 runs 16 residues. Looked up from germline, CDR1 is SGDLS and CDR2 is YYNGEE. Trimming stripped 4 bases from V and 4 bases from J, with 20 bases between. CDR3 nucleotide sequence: TGTGCCAGCAGCAAAGAACCAAGCTCAAAGGCCACTGAAGCTTTCTTT. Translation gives CASSKEPSSKATEAFF.

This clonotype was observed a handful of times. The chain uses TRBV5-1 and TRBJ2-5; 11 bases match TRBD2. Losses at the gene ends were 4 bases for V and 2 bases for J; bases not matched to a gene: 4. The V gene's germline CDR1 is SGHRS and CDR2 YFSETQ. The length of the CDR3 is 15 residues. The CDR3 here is CASSIGTSGQETQYF. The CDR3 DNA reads TGCGCCAGCAGCATCGGGACTAGCGGTCAAGAGACCCAGTACTTC.

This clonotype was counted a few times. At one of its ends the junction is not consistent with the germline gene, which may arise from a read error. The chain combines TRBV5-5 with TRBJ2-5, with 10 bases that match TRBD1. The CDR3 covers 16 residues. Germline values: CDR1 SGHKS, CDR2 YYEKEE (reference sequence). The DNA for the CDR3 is TGTTCCAGCAGCTTTAGCAGGACAGGGGGAGAAGAGACCCAGTACTTC. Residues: CSSSFSRTGGEETQYF.

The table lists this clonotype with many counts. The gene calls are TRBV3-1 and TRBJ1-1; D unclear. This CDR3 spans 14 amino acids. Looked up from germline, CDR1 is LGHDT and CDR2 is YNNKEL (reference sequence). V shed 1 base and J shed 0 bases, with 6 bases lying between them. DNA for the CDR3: TGTGCCAGCAGCCAAGGACGGTTGAACACTGAAGCTTTCTTT. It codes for CASSQGRLNTEAFF.

The CDR3 nucleotides are TGTGCCAGCAGCTTAGTGGCAGGGGGCTTCCCTGAAGCTTTCTTT. Translated: CASSLVAGGFPEAFF. The rearrangement uses TRBV7-9 and TRBJ1-1, with 8 positions matching TRBD1. CDR1 and CDR2 from the germline V gene are SEHNR and FQNEAQ (reference sequence). This CDR3 spans 15 amino acids. J was trimmed by 6 bases and V by 1 base; bases with no gene match: 7.

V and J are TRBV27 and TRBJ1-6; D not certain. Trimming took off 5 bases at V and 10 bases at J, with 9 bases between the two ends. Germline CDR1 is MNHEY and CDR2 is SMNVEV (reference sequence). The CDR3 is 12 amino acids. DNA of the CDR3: TGTGCCAGCAGTCCATCTGGGTCACCCCTCCACTTT. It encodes CASSPSGSPLHF.

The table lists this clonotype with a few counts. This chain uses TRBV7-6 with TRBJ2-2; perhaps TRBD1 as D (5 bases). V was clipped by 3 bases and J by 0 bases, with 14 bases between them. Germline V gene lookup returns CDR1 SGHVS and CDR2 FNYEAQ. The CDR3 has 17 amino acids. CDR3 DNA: TGTGCCAGCAGCTTTGAGTGGCAGGGCACGAACACCGGGGAGCTGTTTTTT. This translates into CASSFEWQGTNTGELFF.

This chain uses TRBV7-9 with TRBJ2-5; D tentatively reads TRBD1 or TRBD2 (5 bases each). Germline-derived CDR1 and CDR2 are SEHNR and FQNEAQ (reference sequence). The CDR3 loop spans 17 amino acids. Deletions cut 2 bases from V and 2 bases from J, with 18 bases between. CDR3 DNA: TGTGCCAGCAGCTTACGTGGGACGGCTCGTTATCAAGAGACCCAGTACTTC. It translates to CASSLRGTARYQETQYF.

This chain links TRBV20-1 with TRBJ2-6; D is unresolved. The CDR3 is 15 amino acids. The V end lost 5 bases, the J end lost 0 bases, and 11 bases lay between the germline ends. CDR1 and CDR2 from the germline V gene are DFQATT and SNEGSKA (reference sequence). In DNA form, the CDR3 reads TGCAGTGCTCCGGCCCCTGACTCTGGGGCCAACGTCCTGACTTTC. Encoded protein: CSAPAPDSGANVLTF.

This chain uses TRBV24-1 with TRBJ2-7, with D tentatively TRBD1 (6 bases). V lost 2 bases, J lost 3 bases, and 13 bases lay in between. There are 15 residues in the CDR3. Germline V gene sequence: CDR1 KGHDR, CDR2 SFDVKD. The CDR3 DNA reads TGTGCCACCAGTGATTCCAGACAGGTGGGCTACGAGCAGTACTTC. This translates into CATSDSRQVGYEQYF.

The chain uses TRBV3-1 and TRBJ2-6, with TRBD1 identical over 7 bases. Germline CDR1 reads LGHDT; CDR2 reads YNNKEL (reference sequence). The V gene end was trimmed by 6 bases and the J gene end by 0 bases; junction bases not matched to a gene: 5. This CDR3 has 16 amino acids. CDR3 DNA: TGTGCCAGCAGTCCTGGACAGGTCTCTGGGGCCAACGTCCTGACTTTC. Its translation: CASSPGQVSGANVLTF.

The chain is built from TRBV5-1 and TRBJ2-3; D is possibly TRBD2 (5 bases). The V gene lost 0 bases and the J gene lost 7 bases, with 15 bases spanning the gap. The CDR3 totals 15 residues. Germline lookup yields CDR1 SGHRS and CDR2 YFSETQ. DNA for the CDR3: TGCGCCAGCAGCTTGGAGGGCCGGGGTAAGAATACGCAGTATTTT. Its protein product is CASSLEGRGKNTQYF. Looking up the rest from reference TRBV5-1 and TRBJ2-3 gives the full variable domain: KAGVTQTPRYLIKTRGQQVTLSCSPISGHRSVSWYQQTPGQGLQFLFEYFSETQRNKGNFPGRFSGRQFSNSRSEMNVSTLELGDSALYLCASSLEGRGKNTQYFGPGTRLTVL.

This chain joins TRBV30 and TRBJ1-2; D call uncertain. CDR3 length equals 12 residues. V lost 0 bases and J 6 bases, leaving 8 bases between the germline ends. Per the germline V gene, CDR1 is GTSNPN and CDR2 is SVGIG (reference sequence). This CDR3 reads CAWSVSANGYTF. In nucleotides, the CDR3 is TGTGCCTGGAGTGTATCGGCCAATGGCTACACCTTC.

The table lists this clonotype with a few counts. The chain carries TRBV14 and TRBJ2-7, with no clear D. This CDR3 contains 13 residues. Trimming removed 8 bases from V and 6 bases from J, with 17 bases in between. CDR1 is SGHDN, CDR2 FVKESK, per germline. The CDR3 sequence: CASALESSAEQYF. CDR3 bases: TGTGCCAGCGCCCTAGAGTCAAGCGCCGAGCAGTACTTC.

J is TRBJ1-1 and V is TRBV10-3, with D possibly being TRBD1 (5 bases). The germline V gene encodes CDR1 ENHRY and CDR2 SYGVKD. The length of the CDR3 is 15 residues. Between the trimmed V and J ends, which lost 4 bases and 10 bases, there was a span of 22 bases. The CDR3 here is CAISGGLTVYVRAFF. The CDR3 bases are TGTGCCATCAGTGGTGGGCTGACAGTATATGTGAGAGCTTTCTTT.

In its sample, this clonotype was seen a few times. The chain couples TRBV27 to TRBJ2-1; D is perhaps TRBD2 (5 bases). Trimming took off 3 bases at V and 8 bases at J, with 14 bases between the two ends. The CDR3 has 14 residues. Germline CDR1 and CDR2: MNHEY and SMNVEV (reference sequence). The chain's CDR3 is CASSFLWRNDEQFF. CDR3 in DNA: TGTGCCAGCAGTTTTCTATGGAGGAATGATGAGCAGTTCTTC.

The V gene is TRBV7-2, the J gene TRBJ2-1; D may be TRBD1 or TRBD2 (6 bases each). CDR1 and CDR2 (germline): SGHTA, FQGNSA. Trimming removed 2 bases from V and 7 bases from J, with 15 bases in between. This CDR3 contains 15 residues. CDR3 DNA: TGTGCCAGCAGCTTATGGGGGGCGTTTGTAAATGAGCAGTTCTTC. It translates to CASSLWGAFVNEQFF. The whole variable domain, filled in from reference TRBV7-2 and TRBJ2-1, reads GAGVSQSPSNKVTEKGKDVELRCDPISGHTALYWYRQSLGQGLEFLIYFQGNSAPDKSGLPSDRFSAERTGGSVSTLTIQRTQQEDSAVYLCASSLWGAFVNEQFFGPGTRLTVL.

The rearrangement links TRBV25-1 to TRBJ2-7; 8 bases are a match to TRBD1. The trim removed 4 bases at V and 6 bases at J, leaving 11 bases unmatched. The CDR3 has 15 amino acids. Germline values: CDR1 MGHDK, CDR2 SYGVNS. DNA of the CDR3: TGTGCCAGCAGTGTACTACCAGGGGGCTCGGGCGAGCAGTACTTC. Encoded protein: CASSVLPGGSGEQYF.

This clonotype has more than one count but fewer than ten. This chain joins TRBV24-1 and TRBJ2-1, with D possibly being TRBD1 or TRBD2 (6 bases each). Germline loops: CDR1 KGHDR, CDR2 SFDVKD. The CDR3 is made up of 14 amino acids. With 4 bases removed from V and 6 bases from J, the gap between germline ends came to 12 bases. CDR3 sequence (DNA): TGTGCCACCAGTGACCCCGGAGGGGGCAATGAGCAGTTCTTC. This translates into CATSDPGGGNEQFF.

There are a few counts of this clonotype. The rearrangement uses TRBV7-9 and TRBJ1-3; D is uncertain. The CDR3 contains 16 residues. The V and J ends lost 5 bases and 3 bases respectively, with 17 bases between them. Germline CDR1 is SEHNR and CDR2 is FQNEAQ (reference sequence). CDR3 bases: TGTGCCAGCAGCACGAACCTCCCGGGTGGTGGAAACACCATATATTTT. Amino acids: CASSTNLPGGGNTIYF. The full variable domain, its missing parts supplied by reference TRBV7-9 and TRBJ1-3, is DTGVSQNPRHKITKRGQNVTFRCDPISEHNRLYWYRQTLGQGPEFLTYFQNEAQLEKSRLLSDRFSAERPKGSFSTLEIQRTEQGDSAMYLCASSTNLPGGGNTIYFGEGSWLTVV.